This T cell receptor (beta chain) appears in the sequencing data of a study of T cells in Graves' hyperthyroidism and ophthalmopathy. Study-level background: Specimen type is peripheral blood, collected at initial diagnosis prior to any treatment. Study results and limitations: Ophthalmopathy onset followed model prediction by a median approximately six months. Ophthalmopathy and stable hyperthyroidism were told apart by a 13 V-J model.

In this sample, this clonotype turned up many times. What it recognizes is unknown. CDR3 length equals 14 residues. Per the germline V gene, CDR1 is MNHNS and CDR2 is SASEGT. V was cut by 2 bases and J by 3 bases, with 11 bases left in between. RNA transcripts were the template for amplifying TCR beta CDR3 regions. Using the HTBI primer set, a first-round RT-PCR was run on the TCR CDR3. A single record per CDR3 protein comes from TCRdb applying MiXCR to the multiplex PCR reads. The sample yields about 380,000 distinct CDR3 sequences, approximately 13% seen once. Sample: blood. The chain employs TRBV6-1 and TRBJ2-7; a possible D gene is TRBD1 (6 bases). This TCR was sampled from a man aged 25 to 45 with Graves' hyperthyroidism that later progressed to Graves' ophthalmopathy. DNA of the CDR3: TGTGCCAGCAGTGAACGCGCAGGGGACTACGAGCAGTACTTC. Residues: CASSERAGDYEQYF.